This T cell receptor (beta chain) derives from a study of T cell repertoires in cytomegalovirus infection. About the study: Newly reported HLA-C-restricted and thoroughly characterized HLA-B-restricted CMV epitopes were employed.

Study findings and constraints: CMV-specific TCR beta clonotypes restricted by HLA-C were the ones dominating the ex vivo response.

On this clonotype itself: What it recognizes is unknown.

TCRdb fed the reads into MiXCR, producing one record per CDR3 protein. The sample has 680,000 or so distinct CDR3 sequences, roughly 30% seen once. Germline loops: CDR1 SGHVS, CDR2 FQNEAQ. The CDR3 runs 17 residues. With 5 bases clipped from V and 2 bases from J, the junction kept 7 bases outside the gene matches. The receptor's source is a human donor in good health (CMV status not recorded). Some clones in this sample may be carry-over from other donors' samples. The chain uses TRBV7-8 and TRBJ1-6, with TRBD1 matching over 9 bases. The sample in question was cultured PBMCs, obtained from culture after CMV antigen stimulation. CDR3 region: CASSRTGGSTYNSPLHF. CDR3 in DNA: TGTGCCAGCAGCCGCACAGGGGGCTCCACCTATAATTCACCCCTCCACTTT.